The 8 T cell receptor beta chains below come from one sample, sequenced in a study of T cell changes during pregnancy in multiple sclerosis. TCRdb's copy holds only in-frame clones and misses some; the assay was immunoSEQ multiplex PCR. This sample has about 110,000 clones, with roughly nine tenths found just once. The input for sequencing was peripheral blood, taken before pregnancy. Every receptor here comes from a female donor with multiple sclerosis, enrolled in a pregnancy study.

The rearrangement links TRBV11-2 to TRBJ2-5, with TRBD1 identical over 7 bases. Unmatched junction bases numbered 19, after V lost 5 bases and J lost 10 bases. The CDR3 extends over 16 amino acids. Per germline, CDR1 SGHAT and CDR2 FQNNGV. The CDR3 sequence: CASSPGTAGTSRRQYF. For the CDR3, the DNA is TGTGCCAGCAGCCCCGGGACAGCCGGGACCTCAAGGCGCCAGTACTTC.

V gene TRBV7-9 combines with J gene TRBJ1-2, with 7 bases matching TRBD1. This CDR3 contains 16 residues. The V gene end was trimmed by 4 bases and the J gene end by 5 bases; junction bases not matched to a gene: 13. Germline values: CDR1 SEHNR, CDR2 FQNEAQ (reference sequence). CDR3 region: CASSSGQEEGYYGYTF. CDR3 nucleotide sequence: TGTGCCAGCAGCTCAGGACAGGAAGAGGGGTATTATGGCTACACCTTC.

This clone showed up just a few times. This chain joins TRBV28 and TRBJ1-6; TRBD1 matches at 9 bases. Germline V lookup: CDR1 MDHEN, CDR2 SYDVKM. The CDR3 is 16 residues long. With 6 bases clipped from V and 1 base from J, the junction kept 4 bases outside the gene matches. DNA for the CDR3: TGTGCCAGCAGCATGGACAGGGGATCCTATAATTCACCCCTCCACTTT. Its translation: CASSMDRGSYNSPLHF.

The chain uses TRBV6-1 and TRBJ2-6; 7 positions match TRBD2. V gave up 10 bases and J gave up 2 bases; unmatched junction bases: 8. The CDR3 has 15 residues. Germline loops: CDR1 MNHNS, CDR2 SASEGT. CDR3 amino acids: CATGLVVAGANVLTF. CDR3 in DNA: TGTGCCACCGGACTAGTAGTTGCTGGGGCCAACGTCCTGACTTTC.

The chain has TRBV10-3 and TRBJ2-2; 8 nucleotides line up with TRBD2. There are 13 residues in the CDR3. Germline values: CDR1 ENHRY, CDR2 SYGVKD. With V trimmed by 9 bases and J by 7 bases, 7 bases remained unmatched. Written as DNA, the CDR3 is TGTGCCATGAGGACTAGCCGGGGCGGGGAGCTGTTTTTT. This translates into CAMRTSRGGELFF.

The chain uses TRBV19 and TRBJ2-7, with D perhaps matching TRBD1 (7 bases). Looked up from germline, CDR1 is LNHDA and CDR2 is SQIVND (reference sequence). The CDR3 runs 16 residues. Trimming took off 2 bases at V and 5 bases at J, with 19 bases between the two ends. For the CDR3, the DNA is TGTGCCAGTAGTATAATCGGGAGACAGGGTCTTCACGAGCAGTACTTC. The encoded protein is CASSIIGRQGLHEQYF.

A note on this clone: The junction departs from the called germline gene at one end, perhaps through a read error. This rearrangement joins TRBV5-4 to TRBJ1-2; perhaps TRBD1 as D (6 bases). This CDR3 has 18 amino acids. The V gene's germline CDR1 is SGHNT and CDR2 YYREEE (reference sequence). The CDR3 region is CASSQDVTEKGVNYGYTF. The CDR3 coding sequence is TGCGCCAGCAGCCAAGATGTGACTGAAAAGGGGGTCAACTATGGCTACACCTTC.

This clone appeared a single time. The chain combines TRBV5-1 with TRBJ2-1, with 12 bases fitting TRBD2. There are 17 residues in the CDR3. Germline assignment: CDR1 SGHRS and CDR2 YFSETQ. V lost 4 bases and J lost 5; bases outside the gene matches: 10. CDR3 in amino acids: CASSALAGGGPNNEQFF. In nucleotides, the CDR3 is TGCGCCAGCAGCGCACTAGCGGGGGGCGGCCCGAACAATGAGCAGTTCTTC.